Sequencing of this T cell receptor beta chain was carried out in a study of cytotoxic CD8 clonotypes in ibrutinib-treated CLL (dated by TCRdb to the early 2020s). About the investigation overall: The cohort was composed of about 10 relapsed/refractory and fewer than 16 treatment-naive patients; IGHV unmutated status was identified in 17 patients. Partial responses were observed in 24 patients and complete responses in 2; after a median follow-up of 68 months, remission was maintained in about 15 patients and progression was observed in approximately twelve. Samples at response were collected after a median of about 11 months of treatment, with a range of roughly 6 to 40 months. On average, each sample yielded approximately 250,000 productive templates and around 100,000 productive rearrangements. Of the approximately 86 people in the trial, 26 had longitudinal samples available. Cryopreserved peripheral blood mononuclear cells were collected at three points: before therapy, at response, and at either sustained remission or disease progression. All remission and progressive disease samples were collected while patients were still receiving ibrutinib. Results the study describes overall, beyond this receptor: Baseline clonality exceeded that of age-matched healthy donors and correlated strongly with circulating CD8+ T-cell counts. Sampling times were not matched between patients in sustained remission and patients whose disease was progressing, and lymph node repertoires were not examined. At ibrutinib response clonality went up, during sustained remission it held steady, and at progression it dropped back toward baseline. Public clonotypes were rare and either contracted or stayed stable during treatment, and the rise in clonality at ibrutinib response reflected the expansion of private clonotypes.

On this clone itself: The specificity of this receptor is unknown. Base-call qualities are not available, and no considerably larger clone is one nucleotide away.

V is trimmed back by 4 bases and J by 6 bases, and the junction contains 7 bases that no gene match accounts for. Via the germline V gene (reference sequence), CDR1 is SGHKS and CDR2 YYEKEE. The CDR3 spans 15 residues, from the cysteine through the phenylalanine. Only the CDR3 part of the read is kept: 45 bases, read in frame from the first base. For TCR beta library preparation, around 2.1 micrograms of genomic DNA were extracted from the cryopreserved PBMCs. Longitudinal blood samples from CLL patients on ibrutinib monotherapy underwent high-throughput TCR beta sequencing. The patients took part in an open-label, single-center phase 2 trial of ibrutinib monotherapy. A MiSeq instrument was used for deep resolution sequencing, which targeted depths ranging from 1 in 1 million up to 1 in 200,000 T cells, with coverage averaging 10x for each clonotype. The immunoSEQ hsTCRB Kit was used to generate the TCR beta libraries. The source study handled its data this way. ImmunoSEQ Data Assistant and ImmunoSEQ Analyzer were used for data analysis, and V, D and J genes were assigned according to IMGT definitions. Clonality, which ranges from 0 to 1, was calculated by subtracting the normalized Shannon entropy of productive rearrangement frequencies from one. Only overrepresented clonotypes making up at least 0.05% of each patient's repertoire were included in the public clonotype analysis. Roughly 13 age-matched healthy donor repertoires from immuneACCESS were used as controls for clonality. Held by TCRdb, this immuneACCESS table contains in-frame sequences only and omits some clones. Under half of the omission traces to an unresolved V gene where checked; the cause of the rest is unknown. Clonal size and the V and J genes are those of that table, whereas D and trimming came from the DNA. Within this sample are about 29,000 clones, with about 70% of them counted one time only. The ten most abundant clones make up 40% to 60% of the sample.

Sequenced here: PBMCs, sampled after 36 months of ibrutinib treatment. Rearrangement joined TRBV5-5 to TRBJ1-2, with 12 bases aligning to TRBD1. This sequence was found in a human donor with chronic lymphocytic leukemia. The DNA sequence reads TGTGCCAGCAGCCCCGGGGACAGGGGGCTACATGGCTACACCTTC. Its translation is CASSPGDRGLHGYTF.